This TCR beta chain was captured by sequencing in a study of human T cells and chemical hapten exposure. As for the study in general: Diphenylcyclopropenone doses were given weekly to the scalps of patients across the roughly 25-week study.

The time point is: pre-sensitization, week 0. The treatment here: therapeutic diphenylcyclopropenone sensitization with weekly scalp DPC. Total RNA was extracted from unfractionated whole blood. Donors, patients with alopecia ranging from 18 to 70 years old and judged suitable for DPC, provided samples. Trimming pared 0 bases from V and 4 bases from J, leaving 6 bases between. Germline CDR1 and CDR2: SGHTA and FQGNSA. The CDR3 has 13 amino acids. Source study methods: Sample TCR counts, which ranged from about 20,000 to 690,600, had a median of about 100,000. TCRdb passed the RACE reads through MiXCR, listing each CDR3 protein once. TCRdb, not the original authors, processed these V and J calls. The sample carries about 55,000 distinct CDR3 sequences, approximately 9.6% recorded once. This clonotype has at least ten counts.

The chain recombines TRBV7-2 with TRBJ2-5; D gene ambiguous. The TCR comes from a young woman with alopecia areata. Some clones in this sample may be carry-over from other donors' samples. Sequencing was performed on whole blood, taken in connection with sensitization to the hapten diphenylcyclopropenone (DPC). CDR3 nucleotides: TGTGCCAGCAGCTTAGCGCGTAGAGAGACCCAGTACTTC. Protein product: CASSLARRETQYF.